These 30 T cell receptor beta chains share one sample of origin, sequenced in a study of vaccination effects on CD4 cells after COVID-19. The antigens of these receptors remain unknown. Repertoires were generated with immunoSEQ multiplex PCR, while TCRdb's copy carries only in-frame clones and drops some. The sample has approximately 22,000 clones, about 73% seen once. With the ViraFEST assay, the study expanded antigen-specific CD4+ T cells using viral peptide pools, then sequenced them. Upon completion of about 10 days in culture, CD4+ T cells were isolated. Source: CD4+ T cells from PBMCs cultured with HCoV-229E spike peptides, taken before COVID-19 vaccination. These receptors originate from a human donor who received a COVID-19 vaccine.

Here the CDR3 DNA reads TGTGCCAGCAGCTCTTCTAGGGGGTCTGGAAACACCATATATTTT. This translates into CASSSSRGSGNTIYF. V gene TRBV5-4 combines with J gene TRBJ1-3, with a possible D match to TRBD1 (6 bases). The CDR3 consists of 15 residues. Germline V gene lookup returns CDR1 SGHNT and CDR2 YYREEE (reference sequence). Deletions cut 3 bases from V and 1 base from J, with 11 bases between.

The chain combines TRBV6-6 with TRBJ2-1, with TRBD2 matching 9 bases. This CDR3 has 15 amino acids. Per germline, CDR1 MNHNY and CDR2 SVGAGI (reference sequence). Trimming removed 2 bases from V and 6 bases from J; junction bases left unmatched: 5. Written as DNA, the CDR3 is TGTGCCAGCAGTTACGAGCGGGGGGCTTTCAATGAGCAGTTCTTC. This gives the protein CASSYERGAFNEQFF.

V usage is TRBV2 and J usage is TRBJ2-7; 7 nucleotides align to TRBD2. Germline CDR1 and CDR2: SNHLY and FYNNEI. The CDR3 is 15 amino acids. V was pared by 3 bases and J by 0 bases, with 5 bases of the junction left unmatched. DNA of the CDR3: TGTGCCAGCAGTGACGTTGGCGGGAGCTCCTACGAGCAGTACTTC. This codes for CASSDVGGSSYEQYF.

The genes are TRBV5-1 and TRBJ1-1; TRBD1 is a possible D gene (5 bases). Trimming shortened V by 4 bases and J by 7 bases, and 14 bases separated the two germline ends. This CDR3 has 13 amino acids. CDR1 is SGHRS and CDR2 is YFSETQ in the germline V gene. CDR3: CASSRPGTDEAFF. The CDR3 DNA reads as TGCGCCAGCAGCCGTCCCGGGACGGATGAAGCTTTCTTT. Variable domain in full (rest from reference TRBV5-1 and TRBJ1-1): KAGVTQTPRYLIKTRGQQVTLSCSPISGHRSVSWYQQTPGQGLQFLFEYFSETQRNKGNFPGRFSGRQFSNSRSEMNVSTLELGDSALYLCASSRPGTDEAFFGQGTRLTVV.

This rearrangement joins TRBV5-1 to TRBJ1-2, with TRBD1 as a possible D gene (6 bases). Per germline, CDR1 SGHRS and CDR2 YFSETQ. The CDR3 spans 13 residues. V dropped 4 bases and J dropped 4 bases, with 11 bases sitting between them. The CDR3 region has the DNA TGCGCCAGCAGCAGTACAGGGACCTATGGCTACACCTTC. Translated: CASSSTGTYGYTF.

This chain joins TRBV6-5 and TRBJ2-7; 9 positions match TRBD1. Germline V CDR1 and CDR2: MNHEY, SVGAGI. The V segment lost 8 bases and the J segment 2 bases; nucleotides outside the gene matches: 10. CDR3 size: 15 residues. Here the CDR3 reads CASGPGQGRAYEQYF. The CDR3 DNA reads as TGTGCCAGCGGCCCCGGACAGGGGCGAGCCTACGAGCAGTACTTC.

As DNA, the CDR3 is TGTGCCATCAGTGAGTCCCCAGAGGGGTACGAGCAGTACTTC. It yields the protein CAISESPEGYEQYF. The V call is TRBV10-3, the J call TRBJ2-7; D could derive from TRBD1 or TRBD2 (5 bases each). The CDR3 length is 14 residues. V dropped 0 bases and J dropped 4 bases, with 10 bases sitting between them. Germline V lookup: CDR1 ENHRY, CDR2 SYGVKD.

This clone occurred once. The junction departs from germline at one end; a sequencing error may be responsible. The chain links TRBV6-6 to TRBJ2-7; a weak D match, TRBD1 (6 bases). Germline V lookup: CDR1 MNHNY, CDR2 SVGAGI (reference sequence). The CDR3 is 14 amino acids. CDR3 sequence (DNA): TGTGCCAGCAGTAACGGGCGGAGTTCGGGAAAGGGGGACTTC. It yields the protein CASSNGRSSGKGDF.

The CDR3 coding sequence is TGTGCCAGCAGTGAGGGACTAGCCACAGATACGCAGTATTTT. Amino acid sequence: CASSEGLATDTQYF. This chain uses TRBV6-4 with TRBJ2-3; TRBD2 matches at 9 bases. The V gene's germline CDR1 is MRHNA and CDR2 SNTAGT. After removal of 3 bases from V and 2 bases from J, the junction contained 0 bases not matched to a gene. CDR3 length equals 14 residues.

The chain carries TRBV7-2 and TRBJ2-7, with D unclear. The CDR3 consists of 14 residues. Trimming removed 2 bases at V and 2 bases at J, with 10 bases between. Germline V gene sequence: CDR1 SGHTA, CDR2 FQGNSA. CDR3 in DNA: TGTGCCAGCAGCTTAAGTCTAGTTACCTACGAGCAGTACTTC. Translated, it gives CASSLSLVTYEQYF.

This sequence joins TRBV27 and TRBJ1-5, with no clear D. V was shortened by 2 bases and J by 0 bases, with 8 bases between the two germline ends. Germline CDR1 is MNHEY and CDR2 is SMNVEV (reference sequence). The CDR3 runs 15 residues. As DNA, the CDR3 is TGTGCCAGCAGTTTAGCAGCATATAGCAATCAGCCCCAGCATTTT. This codes for CASSLAAYSNQPQHF.

CDR3 sequence (DNA): TGCGCCAGCAGCTTGGATGGTCTCGAGCAGTACTTC. Protein sequence: CASSLDGLEQYF. V is TRBV5-1 and J is TRBJ2-7; D call uncertain. There are 12 residues in the CDR3. Between the trimmed V and J ends, which lost 0 bases and 6 bases, there was a span of 7 bases. Germline CDR1 and CDR2: SGHRS and YFSETQ.

The chain is built from TRBV7-9 and TRBJ1-2; TRBD1 agrees at 10 bases. The CDR3 runs to 15 residues. Germline trimming cut 8 bases from V and 4 bases from J; bases unmatched to any gene: 10. Germline assignment: CDR1 SEHNR and CDR2 FQNEAQ (reference sequence). The CDR3 region has the DNA TGTGCCAGCTCTCCCCCGGGACAGGGGATCTATGGCTACACCTTC. Amino acid sequence: CASSPPGQGIYGYTF.

The gene calls are TRBV10-3 and TRBJ1-2, with 7 bases that match TRBD1. In germline, CDR1 is ENHRY, CDR2 SYGVKD. V shed 6 bases, J shed 7 bases, and the junction held 5 bases outside the gene matches. CDR3 size: 12 residues. DNA for the CDR3: TGTGCCATCAGCCAGGGGGTTGCTGGCTACACCTTC. As protein: CAISQGVAGYTF.

The rearrangement links TRBV27 to TRBJ1-5, with a tentative D call TRBD1 (5 bases). Per the germline V gene, CDR1 is MNHEY and CDR2 is SMNVEV (reference sequence). CDR3 length: 13 amino acids. V gave up 3 bases and J gave up 7 bases, with 10 bases separating them. CDR3 DNA: TGTGCCAGCAGTTTTGAGAGGGGCCAGCCCCAGCATTTT. This sequence encodes CASSFERGQPQHF.

The CDR3 DNA follows: TGTGCCAGCAGCTTGACCGAATCTTTTTATGGCTACACCTTC. As protein: CASSLTESFYGYTF. The chain combines TRBV5-5 with TRBJ1-2; no clear D. The germline V gene has CDR1 SGHKS and CDR2 YYEKEE (reference sequence). This CDR3 region has 14 residues. V shed 1 base and J shed 5 bases, with 12 bases lying between them. The entire variable domain, with the rest obtained from reference TRBV5-5 and TRBJ1-2, is as follows: DAGVTQSPTHLIKTRGQQVTLRCSPISGHKSVSWYQQVLGQGPQFIFQYYEKEERGRGNFPDRFSARQFPNYSSELNVNALLLGDSALYLCASSLTESFYGYTFGSGTRLTVV.

The chain links TRBV6-5 to TRBJ1-1; no definite D call. This CDR3 has 11 amino acids. Germline assignment: CDR1 MNHEY and CDR2 SVGAGI. Between the trimmed V and J ends, which lost 3 bases and 5 bases, there was a span of 4 bases. CDR3 amino acids: CASSYDTEAFF. The CDR3 nucleotides read TGTGCCAGCAGTTATGATACTGAAGCTTTCTTT.

CDR3 sequence reads: CASNDWGTSGEEQFF. The CDR3 nucleotides are TGCGCCAGCAACGACTGGGGGACTAGCGGGGAGGAGCAGTTCTTC. The genes are TRBV10-1 and TRBJ2-1; 13 bases are shared with TRBD2. Germline CDR1 reads WNHNN; CDR2 reads SYGVQD (reference sequence). The CDR3 has 15 amino acids. The V segment lost 7 bases and the J segment 10 bases; nucleotides outside the gene matches: 10.

CDR3 loop: CASSVEGPAYEQYF. The CDR3 DNA reads TGTGCCAGCAGTGTTGAGGGACCCGCCTACGAGCAGTACTTC. J is TRBJ2-7 and V is TRBV2; TRBD1 or TRBD2 may be the D gene (5 bases each). The germline V and J ends were trimmed by 4 bases and 2 bases, with 12 bases remaining between them. The germline CDR1 and CDR2 sequences are SNHLY and FYNNEI. CDR3 length: 14 amino acids. Full variable domain (remainder filled in from reference TRBV2 and TRBJ2-7): EPEVTQTPSHQVTQMGQEVILRCVPISNHLYFYWYRQILGQKVEFLVSFYNNEISEKSEIFDDQFSVERPDGSNFTLKIRSTKLEDSAMYFCASSVEGPAYEQYFGPGTRLTVT.

This clone has just one count. The chain recombines TRBV5-4 with TRBJ1-1; D might be TRBD1 (6 bases). CDR1 and CDR2 (germline): SGHNT, YYREEE (reference sequence). This CDR3 contains 16 residues. The ends were cut back, 4 bases at V and 4 bases at J, with 20 bases in the middle. The CDR3 nucleotides are TGTGCCAGCAGCCTCGCCGGGACATTCAAGGTCACTGAAGCTTTCTTT. It yields the protein CASSLAGTFKVTEAFF.

This clone was picked up a small number of times. This rearrangement joins TRBV27 to TRBJ2-7; no definite D call. There are 15 residues in the CDR3. The germline CDR1 and CDR2 sequences are MNHEY and SMNVEV (reference sequence). V gave up 5 bases and J gave up 5 bases, with 19 bases separating them. This CDR3 reads CASSPVLSRNDEQYF. CDR3 nucleotides: TGTGCCAGCAGTCCCGTTTTATCGCGCAACGACGAGCAGTACTTC.

The rearrangement uses TRBV9 and TRBJ1-3; a possible D gene is TRBD1 (5 bases). V gave up 0 bases and J gave up 2 bases, with 9 bases separating them. This CDR3 has 15 amino acids. The germline gives CDR1 SGDLS, CDR2 YYNGEE. CDR3 amino acids: CASSVAGAAGNTIYF. CDR3 DNA sequence: TGTGCCAGCAGCGTAGCTGGGGCGGCTGGAAACACCATATATTTT.

By share, this clone ranks as medium-sized. This chain links TRBV15 with TRBJ2-6; no clear D gene. This CDR3 comprises 16 residues. Trimming stripped 0 bases from V and 0 bases from J, with 6 bases between. In germline, CDR1 is LNHNV, CDR2 YYDKDF (reference sequence). CDR3 residues: CATSRDTDSGANVLTF. DNA of the CDR3: TGTGCCACCAGCAGAGATACAGACTCTGGGGCCAACGTCCTGACTTTC.

This clone has only a few counts. This chain connects TRBV11-3 to TRBJ2-5; 12 bases map to TRBD2. With V trimmed by 5 bases and J by 5 bases, 6 bases remained unmatched. Germline CDR1 is SGHNT and CDR2 is YENEEA. CDR3 size: 15 residues. In nucleotides, the CDR3 is TGTGCCAGCAGCCCATCTAGCGGGGGGGGTGAGACCCAGTACTTC. This codes for CASSPSSGGGETQYF.

This sequence joins TRBV11-2 and TRBJ2-7, with D hard to call. This CDR3 has 12 residues. Per germline, CDR1 SGHAT and CDR2 FQNNGV. Trimming pared 5 bases from V and 5 bases from J, leaving 10 bases between. The chain's CDR3 is CASSPVGDEQYF. As DNA, the CDR3 is TGTGCCAGCAGCCCCGTTGGGGACGAGCAGTACTTC.

The gene calls are TRBV3-1 (or the pseudogene TRBV3-2) and TRBJ2-3; no definite D call. CDR3 length: 13 amino acids. V dropped 5 bases and J dropped 4 bases, with 10 bases sitting between them. Germline V gene data show CDR1 as LGHDT and CDR2 as YNNKEL (reference sequence). CDR3 residues: CASSTILADTQYF. In nucleotides, the CDR3 is TGTGCCAGCAGCACAATTCTCGCAGATACGCAGTATTTT.

The chain combines TRBV7-6 with TRBJ2-2; D remains ambiguous. This CDR3 comprises 16 residues. The V gene's germline CDR1 is SGHVS and CDR2 FNYEAQ. Trimming pared 4 bases from V and 1 base from J, leaving 13 bases between. The chain's CDR3 is CASSSQALGNTGELFF. In DNA, the CDR3 is TGTGCCAGCAGCTCCCAAGCTTTAGGGAACACCGGGGAGCTGTTTTTT.

The rearrangement joins TRBV7-8 to TRBJ1-6, with 9 bases matching TRBD1. Per the germline V gene, CDR1 is SGHVS and CDR2 is FQNEAQ. After removal of 5 bases from V and 9 bases from J, the junction contained 8 bases not matched to a gene. The CDR3 has 15 amino acids. CDR3: CASSLQGALRSPLHF. The CDR3 DNA follows: TGTGCCAGCAGCCTACAGGGGGCGCTTCGTTCACCCCTCCACTTT.

The gene calls are TRBV10-3 and TRBJ2-3; 8 bases line up with TRBD2. Germline V lookup: CDR1 ENHRY, CDR2 SYGVKD. The CDR3 runs 14 residues. Unmatched junction bases numbered 4, after V lost 3 bases and J lost 5 bases. CDR3 nucleotides: TGTGCCATCAGTGACAGCGGGGGTGAAGATACGCAGTATTTT. This translates into CAISDSGGEDTQYF.

This clone turned up a few times. The genes are TRBV30 and TRBJ1-4; D is unresolved. This CDR3 has 12 amino acids. From germline, CDR1 is GTSNPN and CDR2 SVGIG (reference sequence). Trimming took off 6 bases at V and 0 bases at J, with 5 bases between the two ends. The CDR3 reads CACTATNEKLFF. DNA for the CDR3: TGTGCCTGCACTGCAACTAATGAAAAACTGTTTTTT. Full variable domain (rest looked up from reference TRBV30 and TRBJ1-4): SQTIHQWPATLVQPVGSPLSLECTVEGTSNPNLYWYRQAAGRGLQLLFYSVGIGQISSEVPQNLSASRPQDRQFILSSKKLLLSDSGFYLCACTATNEKLFFGSGTQLSVL.